These 29 T cell receptor beta chains were sequenced from one sample in a study of identical twins. Each CDR3 protein gets one entry after TCRdb re-called the 5' RACE reads with MiXCR. There are under 800,000 distinct CDR3 sequences in the sample; 21% occur only once, and 4% to 5.5% lies in the top ten. These data also featured in a second study, about T cells expressing NK-cell markers.

The sample consisted of PBMCs. The receptors originated from a woman aged 18 to 35 in good health.

The chain carries TRBV5-1 and TRBJ2-1, with 14 bases matching TRBD2. J lost 8 bases, V lost 4 bases, and 8 bases had no gene match. This CDR3 is built from 16 residues. Germline CDR1 is SGHRS and CDR2 is YFSETQ. The CDR3 protein is CASSLTGTSGSDEQFF. CDR3 coding DNA: TGCGCCAGCAGCCTAACCGGGACTAGCGGGAGTGATGAGCAGTTCTTC.

The chain links TRBV6-4 to TRBJ2-7; unclear D gene. The germline CDR1 and CDR2 sequences are MRHNA and SNTAGT. The CDR3 runs to 11 residues. V lost 8 bases and J 3 bases, leaving 8 bases between the germline ends. The CDR3 reads CASGSFYEQYF. CDR3 DNA sequence: TGTGCCAGCGGATCTTTCTACGAGCAGTACTTC.

This clonotype has more than one count but fewer than ten. This chain links TRBV24-1 with TRBJ2-5, with D possibly TRBD2 on 5 matching bases. This CDR3 contains 16 residues. Germline V lookup: CDR1 KGHDR, CDR2 SFDVKD. Trimming took off 3 bases at V and 4 bases at J, with 17 bases between the two ends. The CDR3 is CATSDPSDGDGETQYF. DNA of the CDR3: TGTGCCACCAGTGATCCCTCCGACGGGGATGGAGAGACCCAGTACTTC.

V gene TRBV20-1 combines with J gene TRBJ2-7, with D tentatively TRBD1 (5 bases). CDR1 and CDR2 from the germline V gene are DFQATT and SNEGSKA (reference sequence). CDR3 length: 12 amino acids. Trimming removed 5 bases from V and 2 bases from J, with 10 bases in between. The CDR3 spells CSAQTGAYEQYF. As DNA, the CDR3 is TGCAGTGCTCAAACAGGTGCCTACGAGCAGTACTTC.

There are many counts of this clonotype. CDR3 sequence: CATSRGGDSYEQYF. In DNA form, the CDR3 reads TGTGCCACCAGCAGAGGGGGTGACTCCTACGAGCAGTACTTC. The rearrangement uses TRBV15 and TRBJ2-7; D is unclear. Trimming took off 1 base at V and 0 bases at J, with 7 bases between the two ends. The CDR3 has 14 amino acids. The germline gives CDR1 LNHNV, CDR2 YYDKDF (reference sequence). Full variable domain (missing parts from reference TRBV15 and TRBJ2-7): DAMVIQNPRYQVTQFGKPVTLSCSQTLNHNVMYWYQQKSSQAPKLLFHYYDKDFNNEADTPDNFQSRRPNTSFCFLDIRSPGLGDTAMYLCATSRGGDSYEQYFGPGTRLTVT.

This clonotype showed up just a few times. This chain joins TRBV3-1 and TRBJ2-7, with TRBD2 as a possible D gene (5 bases). This CDR3 has 15 residues. Trimming removed 3 bases at V and 2 bases at J, with 14 bases between. Per germline, CDR1 LGHDT and CDR2 YNNKEL (reference sequence). The CDR3, as DNA: TGTGCCAGCAGCCACACCCAGCTAGCCACCTACGAGCAGTACTTC. Protein sequence: CASSHTQLATYEQYF.

The V gene is TRBV29-1, the J gene TRBJ2-1; 10 bases map to TRBD2. J was trimmed by 5 bases and V by 0 bases; bases with no gene match: 7. The CDR3 has 16 residues. Germline V gene data show CDR1 as SQVTM and CDR2 as ANQGSEA. The CDR3 loop is CSVEDLLAGVDNEQFF. For the CDR3, the DNA is TGCAGCGTTGAAGATCTCCTAGCGGGGGTCGACAATGAGCAGTTCTTC.

The chain recombines TRBV20-1 with TRBJ2-3; a weak D match, TRBD2 (6 bases). Germline V gene lookup returns CDR1 DFQATT and CDR2 SNEGSKA (reference sequence). The CDR3 is 15 residues long. The V end lost 3 bases, the J end lost 1 base, and 14 bases lay between the germline ends. CDR3 in DNA: TGCAGTGCTAGGACTGCGGGGCGGGGCACAGATACGCAGTATTTT. Encoded protein: CSARTAGRGTDTQYF.

The rearrangement links TRBV11-2 to TRBJ2-5; the match to TRBD2 covers 14 bases. CDR3 size: 18 residues. The ends lost 5 bases at V and 5 bases at J; junction bases unmatched: 13. Per germline, CDR1 SGHAT and CDR2 FQNNGV. The CDR3 loop reads CASSLYPLGTSGSETQYF. CDR3 DNA: TGTGCCAGCAGCCTATACCCACTAGGGACTAGCGGGAGTGAGACCCAGTACTTC.

This clonotype was seen more than once but under ten times. The chain recombines TRBV11-1 with TRBJ2-1; no clear D. V was shortened by 6 bases and J by 2 bases, with 14 bases between the two germline ends. There are 15 residues in the CDR3. CDR1 and CDR2 from the germline V gene are SGHAT and FQDESV (reference sequence). The CDR3 here is CASSPDWITYNEQFF. CDR3 DNA: TGTGCCAGCAGTCCTGACTGGATAACCTACAATGAGCAGTTCTTC.

This clonotype was detected a few times. V is TRBV6-1 and J is TRBJ2-7, with TRBD1 matching over 10 bases. Per the germline V gene, CDR1 is MNHNS and CDR2 is SASEGT. Trimming at V came to 5 bases and at J to 0 bases, leaving 10 bases not matched to a gene. The CDR3 runs to 17 residues. CDR3 sequence reads: CASSRERQGAGSYEQYF. The CDR3 DNA sequence: TGTGCCAGCAGTCGCGAAAGACAGGGGGCTGGCTCCTACGAGCAGTACTTC.

This clonotype was seen more than once but under ten times. The rearrangement uses TRBV7-9 and TRBJ2-1; tentatively, D is TRBD2 (6 bases). Germline V gene lookup returns CDR1 SEHNR and CDR2 FQNEAQ (reference sequence). Trimming shortened V by 5 bases and J by 7 bases, and 15 bases separated the two germline ends. The CDR3 is made up of 14 amino acids. CDR3 sequence (DNA): TGTGCCAGCAGCCCAGCGATACGGGAGAATGAGCAGTTCTTC. Translated, it gives CASSPAIRENEQFF.

The gene calls are TRBV7-9 and TRBJ2-2; the match to TRBD2 covers 7 bases. V lost 5 bases, J lost 4 bases, and 7 bases stayed unmatched. Per the germline V gene, CDR1 is SEHNR and CDR2 is FQNEAQ (reference sequence). CDR3 length: 15 amino acids. CDR3 DNA sequence: TGTGCCAGCAGCCCCGGGACTATCTCCACCGGGGAGCTGTTTTTT. This encodes CASSPGTISTGELFF. Full variable domain (remainder filled in from reference TRBV7-9 and TRBJ2-2): DTGVSQNPRHKITKRGQNVTFRCDPISEHNRLYWYRQTLGQGPEFLTYFQNEAQLEKSRLLSDRFSAERPKGSFSTLEIQRTEQGDSAMYLCASSPGTISTGELFFGEGSRLTVL.

The rearrangement joins TRBV5-1 to TRBJ2-7, with D perhaps assigned TRBD1 or TRBD2 (5 bases each). This CDR3 has 14 amino acids. V gave up 5 bases and J gave up 11 bases, with 23 bases separating them. Germline CDR1 is SGHRS and CDR2 is YFSETQ. The CDR3 region has the DNA TGCGCCAGCAGGGGAAGGCCCGGGGCGAAGGTGGAGTACTTC. Protein: CASRGRPGAKVEYF.

This clonotype was found a few times. The rearrangement uses TRBV4-3 and TRBJ2-2, with TRBD2 identical over 8 bases. Germline-derived CDR1 and CDR2 are LGHNA and YSLEER. With V trimmed by 4 bases and J by 7 bases, 11 bases remained unmatched. The CDR3 sequence is 16 residues long. The CDR3 spells CASSPEKRERNGELFF. CDR3 coding DNA: TGCGCCAGCAGCCCCGAAAAGCGGGAGCGGAACGGGGAGCTGTTTTTT.

The CDR3 reads CASRPAAGDPYEQYF. The CDR3 DNA is TGTGCCAGCAGGCCAGCGGCAGGAGATCCCTACGAGCAGTACTTC. The J gene is TRBJ2-7, the V gene TRBV12-3 or TRBV12-4; TRBD2 might be the D (5 bases). The CDR3 consists of 15 residues. Trimming removed 6 bases at V and 2 bases at J, with 17 bases between.

This clonotype has only a few counts. The J gene is TRBJ2-1, the V gene TRBV6-1; D remains ambiguous. Trimming took off 5 bases at V and 3 bases at J, with 14 bases between the two ends. The CDR3 runs to 15 residues. The germline CDR1 and CDR2 sequences are MNHNS and SASEGT. CDR3 in DNA: TGTGCCAGCAGTCCCTCTTGGGGTTACTACAATGAGCAGTTCTTC. It codes for CASSPSWGYYNEQFF.

This chain uses TRBV12-3 or TRBV12-4 with TRBJ1-2; 8 bases map to TRBD1. After removal of 5 bases from V and 4 bases from J, the junction contained 6 bases not matched to a gene. The CDR3 consists of 14 residues. The CDR3 sequence: CASSLRGHVYGYTF. Here the CDR3 DNA reads TGTGCCAGCAGTCTCAGGGGGCACGTCTATGGCTACACCTTC.

This clonotype has a handful of counts. This chain connects TRBV7-2 to TRBJ2-3; D perhaps matches TRBD2 (6 bases). Between the trimmed V and J ends, which lost 3 bases and 1 base, there was a span of 11 bases. Germline lookup yields CDR1 SGHTA and CDR2 FQGNSA. The CDR3 loop spans 15 amino acids. The CDR3: CASSLPGLRTDTQYF. Here the CDR3 DNA reads TGTGCCAGCAGCTTGCCGGGACTCCGCACAGATACGCAGTATTTT.

This clonotype was seen many times. V gene TRBV12-3 or TRBV12-4 combines with J gene TRBJ2-5, with 9 bases matching TRBD2. Trimming cost V 5 bases and J 5 bases; bases outside gene matches: 3. The CDR3 consists of 13 residues. CDR3 amino acids: CASSPTSGETQYF. CDR3 sequence (DNA): TGTGCCAGCAGTCCAACTAGCGGGGAGACCCAGTACTTC.

As concerns this clonotype: An end of the junction differs from the germline gene, which may be a read error. The chain couples TRBV12-3 or TRBV12-4 to TRBJ2-7; 9 bases are a match to TRBD1. The CDR3 loop spans 12 amino acids. DNA for the CDR3: TGTGCCAGCAGCCACCGGGACAGGGCTCCCAACTTC. It yields the protein CASSHRDRAPNF.

This chain joins TRBV10-2 and TRBJ2-7; D remains unclear. The CDR3 extends over 16 amino acids. Germline assignment: CDR1 WSHSY and CDR2 SAAADI. The germline V and J ends were trimmed by 3 bases and 4 bases, with 19 bases remaining between them. The CDR3 region has the DNA TGCGCCAGCAGTGACCCCCCCAGGCTTGGGATGTACGAGCAGTACTTC. It specifies CASSDPPRLGMYEQYF.

V and J are TRBV29-1 and TRBJ1-1, with a possible D match to TRBD1 (5 bases). The CDR3 runs 15 residues. The V gene's germline CDR1 is SQVTM and CDR2 ANQGSEA. V was pared by 2 bases and J by 0 bases, with 13 bases between. CDR3 in amino acids: CSVEISGALNTEAFF. The CDR3 bases are TGCAGCGTTGAAATCAGCGGGGCGTTGAACACTGAAGCTTTCTTT.

This clonotype came up once. The chain recombines TRBV7-6 with TRBJ2-7; 7 bases are shared with TRBD2. Germline CDR1 reads SGHVS; CDR2 reads FNYEAQ. J gave up 6 bases and V 1 base, and 9 bases lay outside the gene matches. This CDR3 comprises 15 residues. This chain's CDR3 is CASSLVGSGVGEQYF. For the CDR3, the DNA is TGTGCCAGCAGCTTAGTAGGCAGCGGGGTAGGCGAGCAGTACTTC.

This clonotype was seen only a few times. The rearrangement uses TRBV7-9 and TRBJ2-3; D might be TRBD2 (6 bases). V lost 6 bases, J lost 8 bases, and 15 bases lay in between. The CDR3 runs 13 residues. Germline CDR1 is SEHNR and CDR2 is FQNEAQ (reference sequence). The CDR3 DNA follows: TGTGCCAGCAGGGCGGGGCCACATGGTACGCAGTATTTT. Its translation: CASRAGPHGTQYF.

This clonotype has a count of ten or more. This rearrangement joins TRBV29-1 to TRBJ2-1, with 9 bases fitting TRBD1. The CDR3 covers 12 residues. Unmatched junction bases numbered 3, after V lost 3 bases and J lost 9 bases. The germline gives CDR1 SQVTM, CDR2 ANQGSEA. Written as DNA, the CDR3 is TGCAGCGTTGAGGGACAGGGATCTGAGCAGTTCTTC. It translates to CSVEGQGSEQFF.

For this clonotype: A read error may account for a junction end that differs from germline. The CDR3 DNA reads TGTGCCAGCAGCTTAACTACTAGCGGGAGCTCCAACTTC. The encoded protein is CASSLTTSGSSNF. The chain combines TRBV7-8 with TRBJ2-4; 11 nucleotides line up with TRBD2. The CDR3 contains 13 residues. CDR1 and CDR2 (germline): SGHVS, FQNEAQ.

The genes are TRBV6-1 and TRBJ2-3; 9 bases line up with TRBD2. J lost 6 bases, V lost 4 bases, and 2 bases had no gene match. The length of the CDR3 is 13 residues. Germline V lookup: CDR1 MNHNS, CDR2 SASEGT. CDR3 in amino acids: CASSVLAGDTQYF. As DNA, the CDR3 is TGTGCCAGCAGTGTCCTAGCGGGGGATACGCAGTATTTT.

The chain is built from TRBV9 and TRBJ2-3; 10 bases are shared with TRBD2. The CDR3 is 16 amino acids. V lost 3 bases and J lost 3; bases outside the gene matches: 7. Germline V gene lookup returns CDR1 SGDLS and CDR2 YYNGEE. This CDR3 is CASSADTSGVTDTQYF. The DNA for the CDR3 is TGTGCCAGCAGCGCAGATACTAGCGGGGTAACAGATACGCAGTATTTT.